The rows below give T cell receptor beta chains drawn from one sample of a study of beta chain features in type 1 diabetes. Using immunoSEQ multiplex PCR, the repertoire was profiled, and TCRdb retains in-frame clones only, with some absent. The table shows around 25,000 clones, with 55% to 70% occurring only once. What was sequenced was Tregs from blood. Receptors originate from a man aged 18 to 35 with type 1 diabetes. Both conserved end residues are part of each CDR3. Each record gives: CDR3 protein, J gene, V gene, clone size. A row's size may be missing; if present it is once, few, many or a size class.

CATSRVLSSNQPQHF TRBJ1-5 TRBV15 once
CSVTANWANVLTF TRBJ2-6 TRBV29-1 few
CASSPGLAAEQFF TRBJ2-1 TRBV5-1 NA
CASSQSVLDRNEQFF TRBJ2-1 TRBV18 few
CASSSQIRDRGYNEQFF TRBJ2-1 TRBV28 NA
CSVQQTQLDTQYF TRBJ2-3 TRBV29-1 NA
CASSQDRNTEAFF TRBJ1-1 TRBV7-2 NA
CSAASDSYNEQFF TRBJ2-1 TRBV29-1 NA
CASSLRQYNGYTF TRBJ1-2 TRBV5-1 NA
CASNSRETQYF TRBJ2-5 TRBV11-2 NA
CAIWDREYTGELFF TRBJ2-2 TRBV28 NA
CASSRDRGYTEAFF TRBJ1-1 TRBV5-1 NA
CASSLALSRTSGILDTQYF TRBJ2-3 TRBV7-2 NA
CASSNLTGSSTDTQYF TRBJ2-3 TRBV5-1 NA
CASSLGLVSTDTQYF TRBJ2-3 TRBV5-1 NA
CASSIGRVPGELFF TRBJ2-2 TRBV19 few
CASSLEGTVSTEQYF TRBJ2-7 TRBV7-2 few
CAGSGIAGGSYNEQFF TRBJ2-1 TRBV30 few
CASTYLGSGKQYF TRBJ2-5 TRBV7-9 NA
CASSIRPGQNYGYTF TRBJ1-2 TRBV19 NA
CASSLGTGLDEQFF TRBJ2-1 TRBV5-1 NA
CAIRLAGDTDTQYF TRBJ2-3 TRBV10-3 once
CASSVLVADEAFF TRBJ1-1 TRBV7-8 few
CASSPGNYGYTF TRBJ1-2 TRBV5-6 NA
CASSPIIPSVYDEQFF TRBJ2-1 TRBV18 NA